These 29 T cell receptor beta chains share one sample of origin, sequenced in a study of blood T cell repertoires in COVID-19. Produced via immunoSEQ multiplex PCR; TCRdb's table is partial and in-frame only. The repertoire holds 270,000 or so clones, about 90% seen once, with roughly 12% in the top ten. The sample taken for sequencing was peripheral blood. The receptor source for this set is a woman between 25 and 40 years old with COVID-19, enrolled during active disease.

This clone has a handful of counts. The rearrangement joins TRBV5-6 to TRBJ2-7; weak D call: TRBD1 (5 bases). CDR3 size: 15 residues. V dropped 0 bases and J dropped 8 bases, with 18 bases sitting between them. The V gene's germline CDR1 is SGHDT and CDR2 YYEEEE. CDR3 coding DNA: TGTGCCAGCAGCTTGGGGGCGGAACAGGCATCCAAGCAGTACTTC. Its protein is CASSLGAEQASKQYF.

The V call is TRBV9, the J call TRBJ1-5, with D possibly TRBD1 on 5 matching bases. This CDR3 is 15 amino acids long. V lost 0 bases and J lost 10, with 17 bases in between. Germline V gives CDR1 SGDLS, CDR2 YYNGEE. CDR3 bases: TGTGCCAGCAGCGTAGAGTCCAGGGTAGGTGAACCCCAGCATTTT. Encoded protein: CASSVESRVGEPQHF.

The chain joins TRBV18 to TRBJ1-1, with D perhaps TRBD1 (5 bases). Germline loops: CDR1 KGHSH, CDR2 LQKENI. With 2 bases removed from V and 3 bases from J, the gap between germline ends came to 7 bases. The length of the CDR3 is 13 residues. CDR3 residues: CASSPTRDTEAFF. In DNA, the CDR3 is TGTGCCAGCTCACCAACCAGGGACACTGAAGCTTTCTTT. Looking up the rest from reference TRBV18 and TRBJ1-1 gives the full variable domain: NAGVMQNPRHLVRRRGQEARLRCSPMKGHSHVYWYRQLPEEGLKFMVYLQKENIIDESGMPKERFSAEFPKEGPSILRIQQVVRGDSAAYFCASSPTRDTEAFFGQGTRLTVV.

CDR3 DNA sequence: TGTGCCAGTAGTCCCGGGACTAGCGGGGGAATAGATACGCAGTATTTT. Its translation is CASSPGTSGGIDTQYF. The chain combines TRBV19 with TRBJ2-3, with 14 bases identical to TRBD2. V dropped 5 bases and J dropped 5; count of bases not matched to a gene: 6. Germline CDR1 is LNHDA and CDR2 is SQIVND (reference sequence). CDR3 length: 16 residues.

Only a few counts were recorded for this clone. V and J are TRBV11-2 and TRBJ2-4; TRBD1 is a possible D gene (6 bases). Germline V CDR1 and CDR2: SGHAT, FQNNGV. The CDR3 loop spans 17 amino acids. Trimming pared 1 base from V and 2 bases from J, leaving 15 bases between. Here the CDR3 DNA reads TGTGCCAGCAGCTTAGTAAAACAGGGAACCACCAAAAACATTCAGTACTTC. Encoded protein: CASSLVKQGTTKNIQYF.

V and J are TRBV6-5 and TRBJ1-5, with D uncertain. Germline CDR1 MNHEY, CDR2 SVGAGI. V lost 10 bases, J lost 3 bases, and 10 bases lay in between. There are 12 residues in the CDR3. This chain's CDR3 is CAMRRINQPQHF. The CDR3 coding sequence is TGTGCCATGCGGAGAATCAATCAGCCCCAGCATTTT.

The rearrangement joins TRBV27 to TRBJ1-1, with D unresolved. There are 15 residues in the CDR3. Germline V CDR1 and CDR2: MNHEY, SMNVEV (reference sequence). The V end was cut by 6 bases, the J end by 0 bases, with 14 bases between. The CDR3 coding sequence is TGTGCCAGCAGCCCCCCGGGCGGGGTGAACACTGAAGCTTTCTTT. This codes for CASSPPGGVNTEAFF.

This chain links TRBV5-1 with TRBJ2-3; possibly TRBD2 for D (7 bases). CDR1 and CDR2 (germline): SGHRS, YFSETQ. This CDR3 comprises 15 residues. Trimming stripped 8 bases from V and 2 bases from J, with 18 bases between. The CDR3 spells CASSPRGATTDTQYF. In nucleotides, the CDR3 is TGCGCCAGTTCTCCCCGGGGGGCCACCACAGATACGCAGTATTTT.

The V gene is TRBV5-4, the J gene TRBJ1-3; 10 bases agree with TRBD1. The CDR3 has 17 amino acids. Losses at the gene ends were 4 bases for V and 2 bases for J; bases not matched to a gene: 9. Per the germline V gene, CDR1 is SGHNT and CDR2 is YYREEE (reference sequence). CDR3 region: CASSVRQGAGAGNTIYF. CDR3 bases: TGTGCCAGCAGCGTAAGACAGGGGGCGGGTGCTGGAAACACCATATATTTT.

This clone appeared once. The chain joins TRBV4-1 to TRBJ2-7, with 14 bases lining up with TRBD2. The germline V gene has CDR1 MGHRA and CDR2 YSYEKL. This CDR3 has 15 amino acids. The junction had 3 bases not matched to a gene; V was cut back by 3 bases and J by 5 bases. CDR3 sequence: CASSQTSGGVDEQYF. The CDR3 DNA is TGCGCCAGCAGCCAGACTAGCGGGGGGGTTGACGAGCAGTACTTC.

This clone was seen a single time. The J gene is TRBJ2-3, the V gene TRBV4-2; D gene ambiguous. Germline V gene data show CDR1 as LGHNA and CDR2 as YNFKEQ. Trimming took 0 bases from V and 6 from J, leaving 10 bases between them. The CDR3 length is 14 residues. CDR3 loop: CASSQEGYTDTQYF. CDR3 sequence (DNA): TGTGCCAGCAGCCAAGAGGGCTATACCGATACGCAGTATTTT.

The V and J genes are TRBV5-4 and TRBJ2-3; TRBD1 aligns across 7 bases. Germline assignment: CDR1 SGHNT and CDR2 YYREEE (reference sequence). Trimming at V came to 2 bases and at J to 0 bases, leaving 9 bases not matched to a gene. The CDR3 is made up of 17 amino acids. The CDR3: CASSFLTGVMSTDTQYF. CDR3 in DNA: TGTGCCAGCAGCTTCCTCACAGGGGTGATGAGCACAGATACGCAGTATTTT.

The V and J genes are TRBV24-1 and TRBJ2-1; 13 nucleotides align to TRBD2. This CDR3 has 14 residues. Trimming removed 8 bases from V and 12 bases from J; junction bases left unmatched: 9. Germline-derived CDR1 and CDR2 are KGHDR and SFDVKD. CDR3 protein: CATMSPLAGGLQFF. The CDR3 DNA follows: TGTGCCACCATGTCCCCACTAGCGGGGGGGCTGCAGTTCTTC.

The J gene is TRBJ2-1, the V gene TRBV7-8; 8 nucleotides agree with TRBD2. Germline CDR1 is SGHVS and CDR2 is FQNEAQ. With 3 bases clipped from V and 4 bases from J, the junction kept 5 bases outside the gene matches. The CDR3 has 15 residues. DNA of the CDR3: TGTGCCAGCAGCTTCGGGGGGGCGAGGTACAATGAGCAGTTCTTC. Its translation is CASSFGGARYNEQFF. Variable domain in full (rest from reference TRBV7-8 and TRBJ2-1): GAGVSQSPRYKVAKRGQDVALRCDPISGHVSLFWYQQALGQGPEFLTYFQNEAQLDKSGLPSDRFFAERPEGSVSTLKIQRTQQEDSAVYLCASSFGGARYNEQFFGPGTRLTVL.

The CDR3 DNA reads TGTGCCAGCAGCTTAACTAAGGGACAGTACTACGAGCAGTACTTC. It specifies CASSLTKGQYYEQYF. The chain has TRBV11-2 and TRBJ2-7; 7 bases are shared with TRBD1. CDR3 size: 15 residues. The germline V gene encodes CDR1 SGHAT and CDR2 FQNNGV. Trimming took 2 bases from V and 3 from J; bases not matched to a gene: 7.

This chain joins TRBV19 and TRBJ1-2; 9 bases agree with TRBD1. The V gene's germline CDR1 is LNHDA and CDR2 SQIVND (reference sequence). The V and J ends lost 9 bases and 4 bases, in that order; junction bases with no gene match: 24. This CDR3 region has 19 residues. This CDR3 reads CASRPGLWGQGFLGYGYTF. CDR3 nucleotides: TGTGCCAGCCGCCCGGGACTGTGGGGACAGGGTTTTCTTGGCTATGGCTACACCTTC.

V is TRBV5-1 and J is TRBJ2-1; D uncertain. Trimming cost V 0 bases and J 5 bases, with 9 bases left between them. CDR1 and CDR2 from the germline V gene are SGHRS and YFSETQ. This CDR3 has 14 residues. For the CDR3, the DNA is TGCGCCAGCAGCTTGGTTCCGGAGCACAATGAGCAGTTCTTC. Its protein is CASSLVPEHNEQFF.

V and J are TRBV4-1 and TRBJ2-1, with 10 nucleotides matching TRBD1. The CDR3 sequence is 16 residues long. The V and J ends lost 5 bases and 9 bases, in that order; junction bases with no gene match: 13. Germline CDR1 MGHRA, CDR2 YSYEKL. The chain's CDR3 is CASSAPDRGSYVEQFF. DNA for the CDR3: TGCGCCAGCAGCGCCCCGGACAGGGGGAGTTACGTTGAGCAGTTCTTC.

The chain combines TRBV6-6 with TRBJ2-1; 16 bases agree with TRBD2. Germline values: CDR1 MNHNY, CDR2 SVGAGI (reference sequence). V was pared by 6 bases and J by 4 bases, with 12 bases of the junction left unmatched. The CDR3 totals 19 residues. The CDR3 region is CASRRPGLAGGPSYNEQFF. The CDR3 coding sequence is TGTGCCAGCAGGCGACCGGGACTAGCGGGGGGGCCTTCTTACAATGAGCAGTTCTTC.

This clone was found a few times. The CDR3, as DNA: TGTGCCAGCAGTGACAGCGCCCCCAGGGGGGAGAACTATGGCTACACCTTC. Translating gives CASSDSAPRGENYGYTF. This chain joins TRBV6-1 and TRBJ1-2; TRBD1 matches 7 bases. The CDR3 is 17 amino acids. The V and J ends lost 3 bases and 2 bases, in that order; junction bases with no gene match: 12. Germline V lookup: CDR1 MNHNS, CDR2 SASEGT.

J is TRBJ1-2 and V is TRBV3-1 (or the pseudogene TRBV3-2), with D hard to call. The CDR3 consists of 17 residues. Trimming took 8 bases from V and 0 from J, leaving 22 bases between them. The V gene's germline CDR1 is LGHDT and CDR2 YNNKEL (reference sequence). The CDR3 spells CASHPDTQTRANYGYTF. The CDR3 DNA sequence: TGTGCCAGCCATCCGGATACACAGACCAGAGCTAACTATGGCTACACCTTC.

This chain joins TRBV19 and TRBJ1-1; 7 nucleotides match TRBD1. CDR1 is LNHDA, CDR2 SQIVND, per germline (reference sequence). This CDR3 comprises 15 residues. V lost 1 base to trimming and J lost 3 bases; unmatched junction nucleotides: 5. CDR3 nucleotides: TGTGCCAGTAGTATAGGTGGGACAGAATACACTGAAGCTTTCTTT. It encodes CASSIGGTEYTEAFF.

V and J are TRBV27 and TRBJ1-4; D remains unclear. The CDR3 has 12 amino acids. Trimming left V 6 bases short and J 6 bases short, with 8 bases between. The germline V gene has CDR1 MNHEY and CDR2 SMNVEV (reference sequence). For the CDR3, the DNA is TGTGCCAGCAGGACATGGGATGAAAAACTGTTTTTT. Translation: CASRTWDEKLFF.

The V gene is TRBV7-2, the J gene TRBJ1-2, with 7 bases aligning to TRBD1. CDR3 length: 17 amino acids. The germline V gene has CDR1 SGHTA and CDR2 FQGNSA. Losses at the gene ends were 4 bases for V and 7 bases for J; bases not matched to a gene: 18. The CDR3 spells CASSSQGGRQGLSGYTF. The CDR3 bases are TGTGCCAGCAGCTCTCAGGGGGGTAGACAGGGACTGTCTGGCTACACCTTC.

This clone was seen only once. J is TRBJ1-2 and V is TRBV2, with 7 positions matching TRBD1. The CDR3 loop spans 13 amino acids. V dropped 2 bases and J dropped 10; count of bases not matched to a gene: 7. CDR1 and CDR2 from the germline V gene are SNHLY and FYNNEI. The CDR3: CASSELGTVDYTF. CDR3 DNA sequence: TGTGCCAGCAGTGAACTCGGGACAGTAGACTACACCTTC.

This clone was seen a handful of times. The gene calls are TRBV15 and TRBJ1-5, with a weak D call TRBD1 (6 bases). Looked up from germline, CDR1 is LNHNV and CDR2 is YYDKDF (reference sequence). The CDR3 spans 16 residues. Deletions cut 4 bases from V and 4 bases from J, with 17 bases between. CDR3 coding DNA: TGTGCCACCAGCAAACGCCGGACAGCCGGGAATCAGCCCCAGCATTTT. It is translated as CATSKRRTAGNQPQHF.

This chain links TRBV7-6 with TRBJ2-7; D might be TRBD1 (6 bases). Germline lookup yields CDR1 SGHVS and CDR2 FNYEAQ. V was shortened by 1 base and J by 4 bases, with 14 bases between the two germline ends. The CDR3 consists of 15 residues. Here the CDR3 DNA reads TGTGCCAGCAGCTTAGGTTACGGGACACCTTACGAGCAGTACTTC. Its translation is CASSLGYGTPYEQYF.

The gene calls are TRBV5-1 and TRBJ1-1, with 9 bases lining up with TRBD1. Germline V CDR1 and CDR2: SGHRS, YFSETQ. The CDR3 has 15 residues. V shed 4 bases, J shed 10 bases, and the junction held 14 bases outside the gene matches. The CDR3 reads CASSPSLDRGLVAFF. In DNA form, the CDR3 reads TGCGCCAGCAGCCCATCGTTGGACAGGGGATTGGTAGCTTTCTTT. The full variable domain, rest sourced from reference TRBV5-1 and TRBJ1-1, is KAGVTQTPRYLIKTRGQQVTLSCSPISGHRSVSWYQQTPGQGLQFLFEYFSETQRNKGNFPGRFSGRQFSNSRSEMNVSTLELGDSALYLCASSPSLDRGLVAFFGQGTRLTVV.

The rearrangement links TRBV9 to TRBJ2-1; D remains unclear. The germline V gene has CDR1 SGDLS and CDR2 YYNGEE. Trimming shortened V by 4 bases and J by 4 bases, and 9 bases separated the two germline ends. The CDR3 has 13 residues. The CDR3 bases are TGTGCCAGCAGCCCCAACGAGTACAATGAGCAGTTCTTC. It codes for CASSPNEYNEQFF. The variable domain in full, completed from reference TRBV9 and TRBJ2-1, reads DSGVTQTPKHLITATGQRVTLRCSPRSGDLSVYWYQQSLDQGLQFLIQYYNGEERAKGNILERFSAQQFPDLHSELNLSSLELGDSALYFCASSPNEYNEQFFGPGTRLTVL.